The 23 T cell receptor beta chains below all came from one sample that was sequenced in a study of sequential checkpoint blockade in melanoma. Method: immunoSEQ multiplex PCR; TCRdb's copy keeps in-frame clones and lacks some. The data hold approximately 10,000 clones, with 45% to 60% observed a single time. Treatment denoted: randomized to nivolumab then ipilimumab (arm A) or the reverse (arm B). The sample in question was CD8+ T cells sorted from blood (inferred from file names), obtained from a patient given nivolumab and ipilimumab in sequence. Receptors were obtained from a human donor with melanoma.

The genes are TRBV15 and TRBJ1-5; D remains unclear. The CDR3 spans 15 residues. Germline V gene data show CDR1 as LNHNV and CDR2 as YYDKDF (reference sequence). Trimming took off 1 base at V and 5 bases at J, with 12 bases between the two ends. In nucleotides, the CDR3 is TGTGCCACCAGCAGAGCCGAGGGTCAGGATCAGCCCCAGCATTTT. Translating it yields CATSRAEGQDQPQHF.

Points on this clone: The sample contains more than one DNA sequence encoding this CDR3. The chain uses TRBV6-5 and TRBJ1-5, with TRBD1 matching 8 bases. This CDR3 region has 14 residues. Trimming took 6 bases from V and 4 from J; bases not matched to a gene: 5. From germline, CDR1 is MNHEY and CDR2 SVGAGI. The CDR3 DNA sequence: TGTGCCAGCAGAAGGACAGGGAGGAATCAGCCCCAGCATTTT. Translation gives CASRRTGRNQPQHF.

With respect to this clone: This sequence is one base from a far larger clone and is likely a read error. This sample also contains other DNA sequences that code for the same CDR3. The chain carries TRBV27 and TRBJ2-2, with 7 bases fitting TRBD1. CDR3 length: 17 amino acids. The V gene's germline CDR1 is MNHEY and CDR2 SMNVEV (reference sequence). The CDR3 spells CASSSHRQGINTGELFF. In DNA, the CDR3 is TGTGCCAGCAGTTCGCACAGACAGGGAATAAACACCGGGGAGCTATTTTTT.

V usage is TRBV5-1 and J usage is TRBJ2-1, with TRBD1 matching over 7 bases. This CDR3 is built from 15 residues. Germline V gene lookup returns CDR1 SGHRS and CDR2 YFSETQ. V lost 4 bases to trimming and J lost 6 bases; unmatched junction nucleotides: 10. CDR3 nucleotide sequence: TGCGCCAGCAGCCTGACAGGGTTAGGAGGCAATGAGCAGTTCTTC. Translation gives CASSLTGLGGNEQFF. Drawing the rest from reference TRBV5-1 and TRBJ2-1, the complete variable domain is KAGVTQTPRYLIKTRGQQVTLSCSPISGHRSVSWYQQTPGQGLQFLFEYFSETQRNKGNFPGRFSGRQFSNSRSEMNVSTLELGDSALYLCASSLTGLGGNEQFFGPGTRLTVL.

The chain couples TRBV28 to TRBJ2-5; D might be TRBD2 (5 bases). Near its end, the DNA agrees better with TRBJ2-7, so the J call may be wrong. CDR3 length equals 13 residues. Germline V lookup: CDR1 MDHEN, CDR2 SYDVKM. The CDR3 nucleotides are TGTGCCAGCCAAGAAACGGGAATAGTCGAGCAGTACTTC. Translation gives CASQETGIVEQYF.

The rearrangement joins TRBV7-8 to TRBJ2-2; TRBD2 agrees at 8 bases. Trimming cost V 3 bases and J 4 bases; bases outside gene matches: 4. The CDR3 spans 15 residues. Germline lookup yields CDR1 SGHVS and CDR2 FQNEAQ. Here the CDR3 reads CASSLVTSVTGELFF. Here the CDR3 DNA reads TGTGCCAGCAGCTTGGTGACTAGCGTCACCGGGGAGCTGTTTTTT.

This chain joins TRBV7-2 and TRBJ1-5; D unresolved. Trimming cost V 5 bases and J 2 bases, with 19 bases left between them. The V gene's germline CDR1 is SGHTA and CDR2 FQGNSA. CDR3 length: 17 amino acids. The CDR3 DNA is TGTGCCAGCAGCCTAGGCGGGCCCGGTGACGGCAATCAGCCCCAGCATTTT. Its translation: CASSLGGPGDGNQPQHF.

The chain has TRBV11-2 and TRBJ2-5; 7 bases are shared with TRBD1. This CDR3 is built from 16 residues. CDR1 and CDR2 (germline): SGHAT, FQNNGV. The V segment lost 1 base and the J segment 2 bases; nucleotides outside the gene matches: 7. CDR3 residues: CASSLVGGARQETQYF. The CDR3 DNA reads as TGTGCCAGCAGCTTAGTAGGGGGCGCGAGACAAGAGACCCAGTACTTC.

CDR3 coding DNA: TGTGCCAGCAGCGCGGCAACAGATACGCAGTATTTT. This gives the protein CASSAATDTQYF. The rearrangement uses TRBV5-6 and TRBJ2-3, with D unclear. V lost 4 bases and J 3 bases, leaving 6 bases between the germline ends. This CDR3 spans 12 amino acids. CDR1 SGHDT and CDR2 YYEEEE come from the germline V gene. Complete variable domain (other parts from reference TRBV5-6 and TRBJ2-3): DAGVTQSPTHLIKTRGQQVTLRCSPKSGHDTVSWYQQALGQGPQFIFQYYEEEERQRGNFPDRFSGHQFPNYSSELNVNALLLGDSALYLCASSAATDTQYFGPGTRLTVL.

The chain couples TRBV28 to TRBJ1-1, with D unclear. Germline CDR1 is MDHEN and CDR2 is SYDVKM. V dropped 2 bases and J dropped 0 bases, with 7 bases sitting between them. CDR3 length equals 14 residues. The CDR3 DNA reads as TGTGCCAGCAGTTTACAGCGGATGAACACTGAAGCTTTCTTT. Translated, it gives CASSLQRMNTEAFF.

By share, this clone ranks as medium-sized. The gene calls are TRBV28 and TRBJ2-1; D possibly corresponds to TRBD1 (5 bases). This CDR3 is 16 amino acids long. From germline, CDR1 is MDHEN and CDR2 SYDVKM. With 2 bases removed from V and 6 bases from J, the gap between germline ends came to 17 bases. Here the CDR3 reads CASSLQGSSKGNEQFF. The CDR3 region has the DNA TGTGCCAGCAGTTTACAGGGAAGTAGTAAGGGCAATGAGCAGTTCTTC.

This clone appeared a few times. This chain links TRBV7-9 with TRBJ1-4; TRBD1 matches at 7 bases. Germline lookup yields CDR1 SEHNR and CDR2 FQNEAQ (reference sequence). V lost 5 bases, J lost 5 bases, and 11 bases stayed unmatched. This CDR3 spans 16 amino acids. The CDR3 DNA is TGTGCCAGCAGCCGAGCAGACGAGGGGGCAAATGAAAAACTGTTTTTT. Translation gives CASSRADEGANEKLFF.

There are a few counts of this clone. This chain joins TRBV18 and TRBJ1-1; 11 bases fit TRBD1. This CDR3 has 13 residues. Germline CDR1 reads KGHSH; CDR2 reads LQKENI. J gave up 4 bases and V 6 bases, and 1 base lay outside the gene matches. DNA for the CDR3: TGTGCCAGCTCGGGACAGGGGGTCACTGAAGCTTTCTTT. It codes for CASSGQGVTEAFF.

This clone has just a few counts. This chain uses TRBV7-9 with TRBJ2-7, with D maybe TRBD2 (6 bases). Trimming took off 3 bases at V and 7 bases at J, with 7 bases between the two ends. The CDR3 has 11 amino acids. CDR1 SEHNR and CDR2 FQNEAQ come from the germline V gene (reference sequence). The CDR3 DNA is TGTGCCAGCAGCTTGGGGAGGGAGCAGTACTTC. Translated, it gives CASSLGREQYF.

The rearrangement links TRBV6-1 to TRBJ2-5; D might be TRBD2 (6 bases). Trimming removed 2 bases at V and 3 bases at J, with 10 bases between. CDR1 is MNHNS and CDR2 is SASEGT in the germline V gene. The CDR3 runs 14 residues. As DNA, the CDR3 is TGTGCCAGCAGTGAATTTAGCGGAGAAGAGACCCAGTACTTC. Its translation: CASSEFSGEETQYF.

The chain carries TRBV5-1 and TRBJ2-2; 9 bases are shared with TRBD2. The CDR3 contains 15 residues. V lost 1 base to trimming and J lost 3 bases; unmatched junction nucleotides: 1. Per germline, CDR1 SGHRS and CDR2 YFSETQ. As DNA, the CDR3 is TGCGCCAGCAGCTTGAGACTAGCGGACACCGGGGAGCTGTTTTTT. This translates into CASSLRLADTGELFF.

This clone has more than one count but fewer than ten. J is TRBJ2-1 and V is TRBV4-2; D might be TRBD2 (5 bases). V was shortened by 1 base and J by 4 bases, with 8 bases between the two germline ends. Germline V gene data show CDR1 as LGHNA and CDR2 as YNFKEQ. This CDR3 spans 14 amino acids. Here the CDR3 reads CASSQGGLYNEQFF. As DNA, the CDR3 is TGTGCCAGCAGCCAAGGTGGACTGTACAATGAGCAGTTCTTC.

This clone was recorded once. The CDR3 reads CASSLWGDGETQYF. For the CDR3, the DNA is TGTGCCAGCAGTTTATGGGGGGATGGAGAGACCCAGTACTTC. The genes are TRBV27 and TRBJ2-5; tentatively, D is TRBD2 (6 bases). This CDR3 has 14 residues. CDR1 is MNHEY, CDR2 SMNVEV, per germline (reference sequence). V shed 1 base and J shed 4 bases, with 10 bases lying between them.

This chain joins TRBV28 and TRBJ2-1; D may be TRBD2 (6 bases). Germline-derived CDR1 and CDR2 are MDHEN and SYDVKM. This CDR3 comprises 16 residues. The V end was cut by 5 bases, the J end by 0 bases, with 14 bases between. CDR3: CASSPTAGVSYNEQFF. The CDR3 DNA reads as TGTGCCAGCAGTCCGACAGCGGGTGTCTCCTACAATGAGCAGTTCTTC.

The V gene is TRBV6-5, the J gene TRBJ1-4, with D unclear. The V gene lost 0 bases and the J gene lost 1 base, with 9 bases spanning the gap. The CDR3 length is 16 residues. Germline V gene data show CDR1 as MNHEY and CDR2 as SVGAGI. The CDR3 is CASSYSNRRTNEKLFF. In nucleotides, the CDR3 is TGTGCCAGCAGTTACTCGAACAGACGAACTAATGAAAAACTGTTTTTT.

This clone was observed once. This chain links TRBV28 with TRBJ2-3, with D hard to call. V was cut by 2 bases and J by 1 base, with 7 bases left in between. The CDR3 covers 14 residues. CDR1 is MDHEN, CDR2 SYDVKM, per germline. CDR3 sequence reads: CASSLSLGTDTQYF. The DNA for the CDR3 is TGTGCCAGCAGTTTAAGTCTAGGCACAGATACGCAGTATTTT.

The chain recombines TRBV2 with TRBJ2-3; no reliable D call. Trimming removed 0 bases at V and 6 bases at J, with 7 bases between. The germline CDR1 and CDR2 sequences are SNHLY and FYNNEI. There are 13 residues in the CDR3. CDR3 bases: TGTGCCAGCAGTGAAGCCCCAAGCGATACGCAGTATTTT. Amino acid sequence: CASSEAPSDTQYF.

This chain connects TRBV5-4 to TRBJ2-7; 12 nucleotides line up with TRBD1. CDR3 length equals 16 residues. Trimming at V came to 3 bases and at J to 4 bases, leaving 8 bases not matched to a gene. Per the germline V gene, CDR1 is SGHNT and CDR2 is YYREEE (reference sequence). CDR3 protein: CASSWYRDRGLYEQYF. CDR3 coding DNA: TGTGCCAGCAGCTGGTACCGGGACAGGGGGCTGTACGAGCAGTACTTC.